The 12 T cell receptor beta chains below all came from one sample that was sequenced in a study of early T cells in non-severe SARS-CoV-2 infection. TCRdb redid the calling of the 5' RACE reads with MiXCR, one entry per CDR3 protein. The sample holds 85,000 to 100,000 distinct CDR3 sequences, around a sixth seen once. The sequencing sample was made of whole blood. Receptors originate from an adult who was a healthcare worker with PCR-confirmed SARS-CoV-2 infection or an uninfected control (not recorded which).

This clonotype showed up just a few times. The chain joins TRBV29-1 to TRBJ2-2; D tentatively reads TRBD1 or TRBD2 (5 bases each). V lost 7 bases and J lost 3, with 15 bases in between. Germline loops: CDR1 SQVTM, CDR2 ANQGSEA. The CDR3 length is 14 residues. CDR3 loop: CSARRGVDTGELFF. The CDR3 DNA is TGCAGCGCCCGGAGAGGGGTGGACACCGGGGAGCTGTTTTTT.

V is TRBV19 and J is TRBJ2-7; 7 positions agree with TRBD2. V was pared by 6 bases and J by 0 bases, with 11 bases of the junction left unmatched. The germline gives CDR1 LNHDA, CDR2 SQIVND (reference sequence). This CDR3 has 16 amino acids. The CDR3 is CASRRKGLPDSYEQYF. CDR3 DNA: TGTGCCAGTAGGCGCAAGGGACTACCAGACTCCTACGAGCAGTACTTC.

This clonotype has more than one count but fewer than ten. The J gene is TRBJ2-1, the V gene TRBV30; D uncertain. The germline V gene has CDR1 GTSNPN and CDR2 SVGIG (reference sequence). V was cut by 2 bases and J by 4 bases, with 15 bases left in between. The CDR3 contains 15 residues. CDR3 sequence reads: CAWSPYKGVYNEQFF. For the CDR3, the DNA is TGTGCCTGGAGTCCCTACAAAGGAGTTTACAATGAGCAGTTCTTC.

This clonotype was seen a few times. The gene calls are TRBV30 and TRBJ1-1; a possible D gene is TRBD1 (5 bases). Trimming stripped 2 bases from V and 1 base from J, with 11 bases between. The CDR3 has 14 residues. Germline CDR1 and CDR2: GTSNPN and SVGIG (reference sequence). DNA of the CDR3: TGTGCCTGGAGTATCGACAGTTCGAACACTGAAGCTTTCTTT. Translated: CAWSIDSSNTEAFF.

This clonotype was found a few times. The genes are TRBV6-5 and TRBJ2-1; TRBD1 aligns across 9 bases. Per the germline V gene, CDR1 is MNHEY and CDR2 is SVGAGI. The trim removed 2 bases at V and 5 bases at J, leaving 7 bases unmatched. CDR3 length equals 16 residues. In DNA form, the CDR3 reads TGTGCCAGCAGTTACCTTGGGACAGGGAGGGACAATGAGCAGTTCTTC. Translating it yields CASSYLGTGRDNEQFF.

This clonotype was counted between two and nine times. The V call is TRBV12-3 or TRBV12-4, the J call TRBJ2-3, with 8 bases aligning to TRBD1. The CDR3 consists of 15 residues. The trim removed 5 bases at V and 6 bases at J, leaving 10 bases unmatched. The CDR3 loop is CASSAQGVNGDTQYF. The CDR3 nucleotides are TGTGCCAGCAGTGCACAGGGGGTGAATGGGGATACGCAGTATTTT.

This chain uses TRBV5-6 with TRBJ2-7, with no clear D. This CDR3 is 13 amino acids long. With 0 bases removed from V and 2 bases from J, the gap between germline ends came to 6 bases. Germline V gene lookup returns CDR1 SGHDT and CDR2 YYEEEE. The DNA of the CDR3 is TGTGCCAGCAGCTTGGAGATTCCCTACGAGCAGTACTTC. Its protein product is CASSLEIPYEQYF.

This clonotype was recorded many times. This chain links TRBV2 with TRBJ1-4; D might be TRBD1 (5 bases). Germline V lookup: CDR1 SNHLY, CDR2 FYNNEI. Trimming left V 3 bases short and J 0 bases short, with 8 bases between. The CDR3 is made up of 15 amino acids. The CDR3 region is CASSEGDSTNEKLFF. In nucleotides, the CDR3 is TGTGCCAGCAGTGAGGGGGATTCAACTAATGAAAAACTGTTTTTT.

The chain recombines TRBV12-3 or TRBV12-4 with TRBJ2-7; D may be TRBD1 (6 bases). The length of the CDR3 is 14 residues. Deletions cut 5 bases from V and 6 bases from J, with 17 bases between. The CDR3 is CASSPGTPGPEQYF. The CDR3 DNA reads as TGTGCCAGCAGTCCCGGGACACCAGGCCCCGAGCAGTACTTC.

CDR3 coding DNA: TGTGCCATCAGACCGGGACTAGCGGGAGCCACCACCGGGGAGCTGTTTTTT. Translating it yields CAIRPGLAGATTGELFF. The chain combines TRBV10-3 with TRBJ2-2, with 14 bases lining up with TRBD2. Losses at the gene ends were 6 bases for V and 4 bases for J; bases not matched to a gene: 7. CDR3 size: 17 residues. CDR1 ENHRY and CDR2 SYGVKD come from the germline V gene.

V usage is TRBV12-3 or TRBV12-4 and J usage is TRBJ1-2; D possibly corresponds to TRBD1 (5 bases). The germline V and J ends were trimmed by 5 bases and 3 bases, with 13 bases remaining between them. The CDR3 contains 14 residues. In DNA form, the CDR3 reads TGTGCCAGCAGTCACTTGTGGGGGGACTATGGCTACACCTTC. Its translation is CASSHLWGDYGYTF.

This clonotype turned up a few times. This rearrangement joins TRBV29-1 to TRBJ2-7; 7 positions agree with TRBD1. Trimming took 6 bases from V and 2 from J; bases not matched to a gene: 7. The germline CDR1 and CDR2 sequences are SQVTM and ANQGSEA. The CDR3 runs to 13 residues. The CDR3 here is CSVLPGGAYEQYF. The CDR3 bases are TGCAGCGTCCTCCCAGGGGGAGCCTACGAGCAGTACTTC.